These 15 T cell receptor beta chains were sequenced from one sample in a study of early T cells in non-severe SARS-CoV-2 infection. One entry per CDR3 protein, called by TCRdb with MiXCR from the 5' RACE reads. The sample holds fewer than 75,000 distinct CDR3 sequences, less than 20% seen once. The sample in question was whole blood, obtained at baseline. Receptors originate from an adult who was a healthcare worker with PCR-confirmed SARS-CoV-2 infection or an uninfected control (not recorded which).

This clonotype was recorded a few times. The chain is built from TRBV9 and TRBJ2-7; 9 nucleotides align to TRBD2. There are 15 residues in the CDR3. Germline trimming cut 2 bases from V and 5 bases from J; bases unmatched to any gene: 8. From germline, CDR1 is SGDLS and CDR2 YYNGEE. Written as DNA, the CDR3 is TGTGCCAGCAGCGTCAGCGGGAGGAACGGTAACGAGCAGTACTTC. Amino acid sequence: CASSVSGRNGNEQYF. The full variable domain, rest sourced from reference TRBV9 and TRBJ2-7, is DSGVTQTPKHLITATGQRVTLRCSPRSGDLSVYWYQQSLDQGLQFLIQYYNGEERAKGNILERFSAQQFPDLHSELNLSSLELGDSALYFCASSVSGRNGNEQYFGPGTRLTVT.

This clonotype was detected only a few times. The chain uses TRBV7-2 and TRBJ2-7, with D maybe TRBD2 (6 bases). CDR3 length equals 15 residues. Germline values: CDR1 SGHTA, CDR2 FQGNSA. Trimming removed 2 bases at V and 7 bases at J, with 18 bases between. In DNA, the CDR3 is TGTGCCAGCAGCTTAACGAACGGGAGAGGCTATGAGCAGTACTTC. This encodes CASSLTNGRGYEQYF. The variable domain in full, completed from reference TRBV7-2 and TRBJ2-7, reads GAGVSQSPSNKVTEKGKDVELRCDPISGHTALYWYRQSLGQGLEFLIYFQGNSAPDKSGLPSDRFSAERTGGSVSTLTIQRTQQEDSAVYLCASSLTNGRGYEQYFGPGTRLTVT.

The rearrangement links TRBV4-3 to TRBJ2-7; no clear D. This CDR3 has 14 residues. Between the trimmed V and J ends, which lost 1 base and 2 bases, there was a span of 9 bases. Germline V gene sequence: CDR1 LGHNA, CDR2 YSLEER. CDR3 sequence reads: CASSQGSQTYEQYF. DNA of the CDR3: TGCGCCAGCAGCCAAGGCAGCCAAACCTACGAGCAGTACTTC.

In its sample, this clonotype was seen a few times. V gene TRBV12-3 or TRBV12-4 combines with J gene TRBJ1-1; 7 bases are shared with TRBD1. Trimming at V came to 5 bases and at J to 3 bases, leaving 9 bases not matched to a gene. The CDR3 extends over 15 amino acids. CDR3 sequence (DNA): TGTGCCAGCAGTCCACGACAGGGAATGGACACTGAAGCTTTCTTT. This encodes CASSPRQGMDTEAFF.

The sample holds a few counts of this clonotype. This chain joins TRBV28 and TRBJ1-6; no reliable D call. CDR1 and CDR2 from the germline V gene are MDHEN and SYDVKM. V lost 3 bases and J 7 bases, leaving 10 bases between the germline ends. This CDR3 comprises 14 residues. The CDR3 DNA sequence: TGTGCCAGCAGTTTGGAGTCGTGGAATTCACCCCTCCACTTT. Translating it yields CASSLESWNSPLHF.

This clonotype appeared once. The V gene is TRBV5-6, the J gene TRBJ1-3; D remains ambiguous. CDR1 is SGHDT, CDR2 YYEEEE, per germline. V dropped 1 base and J dropped 1 base, with 6 bases sitting between them. There are 14 residues in the CDR3. The CDR3 loop reads CASSLRGSGNTIYF. Here the CDR3 DNA reads TGTGCCAGCAGCTTGAGAGGTTCTGGAAACACCATATATTTT.

This clonotype was detected only a few times. V usage is TRBV14 and J usage is TRBJ1-2, with D possibly being TRBD1 (6 bases). The ends were cut back, 3 bases at V and 5 bases at J, with 10 bases in the middle. From germline, CDR1 is SGHDN and CDR2 FVKESK. The CDR3 length is 13 residues. The CDR3 loop reads CASSQQGWYGYTF. CDR3 in DNA: TGTGCCAGCAGCCAGCAGGGGTGGTATGGCTACACCTTC.

Only a few counts were recorded for this clonotype. The CDR3 protein is CSVESGRVNTEAFF. In DNA form, the CDR3 reads TGCAGCGTTGAATCTGGCAGAGTGAACACTGAAGCTTTCTTT. This chain joins TRBV29-1 and TRBJ1-1; D is unclear. CDR3 size: 14 residues. The V end lost 2 bases, the J end lost 0 bases, and 10 bases lay between the germline ends. Germline values: CDR1 SQVTM, CDR2 ANQGSEA.

CDR3 residues: CASSSDRGNTEAFF. The CDR3 DNA follows: TGCGCCAGCAGCTCGGACAGGGGGAACACTGAAGCTTTCTTT. V and J are TRBV5-1 and TRBJ1-1; TRBD1 aligns across 9 bases. Germline V lookup: CDR1 SGHRS, CDR2 YFSETQ. J was trimmed by 1 base and V by 3 bases; bases with no gene match: 1. This CDR3 comprises 14 residues.

This clonotype was observed at least ten times. The chain recombines TRBV2 with TRBJ1-5; the D gene is possibly TRBD1 (5 bases). The germline V gene encodes CDR1 SNHLY and CDR2 FYNNEI. V was pared by 3 bases and J by 6 bases, with 12 bases between. This CDR3 is built from 14 residues. The CDR3 DNA sequence: TGTGCCAGCAGTGACCGGGGGGGGAGTCAGCCCCAGCATTTT. Translating gives CASSDRGGSQPQHF.

This clonotype was found a few times. The chain links TRBV12-3 or TRBV12-4 to TRBJ2-1; 12 bases are shared with TRBD2. The CDR3 totals 15 residues. Trimming took 6 bases from V and 7 from J; bases not matched to a gene: 7. CDR3 sequence reads: CASRLTSGRQNEQFF. The CDR3 DNA is TGTGCCAGCAGGCTGACTAGCGGGAGACAAAATGAGCAGTTCTTC.

This clonotype was counted at least ten times. The chain couples TRBV7-9 to TRBJ2-3; D unresolved. Trimming removed 0 bases from V and 3 bases from J, with 4 bases in between. Germline values: CDR1 SEHNR, CDR2 FQNEAQ (reference sequence). The CDR3 spans 13 residues. The CDR3 DNA reads TGTGCCAGCAGCTTAGCGTTGACAGATACGCAGTATTTT. Encoded protein: CASSLALTDTQYF. The entire variable domain, with the rest obtained from reference TRBV7-9 and TRBJ2-3, is as follows: DTGVSQNPRHKITKRGQNVTFRCDPISEHNRLYWYRQTLGQGPEFLTYFQNEAQLEKSRLLSDRFSAERPKGSFSTLEIQRTEQGDSAMYLCASSLALTDTQYFGPGTRLTVL.

This chain connects TRBV12-3 or TRBV12-4 to TRBJ1-1; D not resolved. CDR3 length: 14 residues. V was pared by 7 bases and J by 0 bases, with 12 bases between. This chain's CDR3 is CASMRAGMNTEAFF. For the CDR3, the DNA is TGTGCCAGCATGAGGGCAGGTATGAACACTGAAGCTTTCTTT.

The genes are TRBV6-5 and TRBJ2-7; D uncertain. Trimming took off 0 bases at V and 2 bases at J, with 8 bases between the two ends. Germline values: CDR1 MNHEY, CDR2 SVGAGI. The length of the CDR3 is 14 residues. DNA for the CDR3: TGTGCCAGCAGTTACTCAGGCAGGACCTACGAGCAGTACTTC. This gives the protein CASSYSGRTYEQYF.

The gene calls are TRBV28 and TRBJ2-7; 9 bases are a match to TRBD1. The CDR3 runs 14 residues. J lost 5 bases, V lost 6 bases, and 8 bases had no gene match. Per germline, CDR1 MDHEN and CDR2 SYDVKM. DNA of the CDR3: TGTGCCAGCAGCCTTCCCGGGACAGGGAACGAGCAGTACTTC. It yields the protein CASSLPGTGNEQYF.